This T cell receptor (beta chain) is from a study of T cells in Graves' hyperthyroidism and ophthalmopathy. TCR beta CDR3 sequences were amplified from RNA transcripts. In the first-round RT-PCR of the TCR CDR3, the HTBI primer set was used. In TCRdb, the multiplex PCR reads were re-called with MiXCR into one record per CDR3 protein. The table shows some 400,000 distinct CDR3 sequences, with 15% to 20% occurring only once. Criteria for exclusion of patients were uncontrolled infection, other autoimmune disease, pregnancy or lactation. This clonotype was counted ten times or more. Specimen: blood. This TCR came from a woman aged 18-30 years with Graves' hyperthyroidism.

The CDR3 coding sequence is TGCAGCGTCTCGGCCAATCTGAACACTGAAGCTTTCTTT. This sequence encodes CSVSANLNTEAFF. The rearrangement links TRBV29-1 to TRBJ1-1; D not certain. Deletions cut 6 bases from V and 0 bases from J, with 11 bases between. This CDR3 has 13 amino acids. Germline CDR1 and CDR2: SQVTM and ANQGSEA.